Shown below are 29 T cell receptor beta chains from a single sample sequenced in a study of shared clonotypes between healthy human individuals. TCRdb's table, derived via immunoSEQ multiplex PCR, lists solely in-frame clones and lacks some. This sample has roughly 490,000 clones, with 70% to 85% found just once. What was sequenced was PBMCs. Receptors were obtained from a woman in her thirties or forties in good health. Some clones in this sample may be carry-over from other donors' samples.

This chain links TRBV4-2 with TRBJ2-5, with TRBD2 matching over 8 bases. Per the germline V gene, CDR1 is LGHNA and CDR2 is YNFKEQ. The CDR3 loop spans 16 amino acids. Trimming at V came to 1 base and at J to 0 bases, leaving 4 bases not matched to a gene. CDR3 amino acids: CASSQVSGNYQETQYF. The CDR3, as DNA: TGTGCCAGCAGCCAAGTTAGCGGGAACTACCAAGAGACCCAGTACTTC.

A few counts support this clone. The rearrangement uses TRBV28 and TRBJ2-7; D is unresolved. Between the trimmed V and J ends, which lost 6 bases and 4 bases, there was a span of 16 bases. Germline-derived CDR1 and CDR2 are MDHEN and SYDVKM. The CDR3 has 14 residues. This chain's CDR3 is CASRPLGLSYEQYF. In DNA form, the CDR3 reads TGTGCCAGCAGGCCGTTGGGTCTTTCATACGAGCAGTACTTC.

The CDR3 DNA reads as TGTGCCAGCAGCCTGAGACCAGGGGGATTTGGAGAAAAACTGTTTTTT. Its translation is CASSLRPGGFGEKLFF. The chain uses TRBV7-2 and TRBJ1-4; TRBD1 agrees at 7 bases. The V segment lost 5 bases and the J segment 8 bases; nucleotides outside the gene matches: 14. This CDR3 region has 16 residues. The germline CDR1 and CDR2 sequences are SGHTA and FQGNSA.

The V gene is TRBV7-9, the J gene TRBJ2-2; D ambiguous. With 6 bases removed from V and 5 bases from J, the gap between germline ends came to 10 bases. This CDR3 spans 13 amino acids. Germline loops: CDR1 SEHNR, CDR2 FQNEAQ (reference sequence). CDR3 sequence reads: CASSTFRTGELFF. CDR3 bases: TGTGCCAGCAGTACATTCAGAACCGGGGAGCTGTTTTTT.

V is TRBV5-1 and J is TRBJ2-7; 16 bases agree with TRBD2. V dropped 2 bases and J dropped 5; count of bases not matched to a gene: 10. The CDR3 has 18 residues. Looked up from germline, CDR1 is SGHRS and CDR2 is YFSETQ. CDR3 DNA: TGCGCCAGCAGCTTCGATACCGGGACTAGCGGGAGGGGCCACGAGCAGTACTTC. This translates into CASSFDTGTSGRGHEQYF.

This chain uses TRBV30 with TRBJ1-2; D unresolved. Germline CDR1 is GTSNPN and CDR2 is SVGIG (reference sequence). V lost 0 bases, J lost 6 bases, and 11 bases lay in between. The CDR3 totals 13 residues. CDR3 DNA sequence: TGTGCCTGGAGTGTAGGCGGGGAACATGGCTACACCTTC. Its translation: CAWSVGGEHGYTF.

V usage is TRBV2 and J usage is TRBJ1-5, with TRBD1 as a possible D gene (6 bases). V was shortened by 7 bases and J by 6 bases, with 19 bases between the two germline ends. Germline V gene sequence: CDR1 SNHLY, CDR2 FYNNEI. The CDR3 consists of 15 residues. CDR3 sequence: CASMRRGGAAQPQHF. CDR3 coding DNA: TGTGCCAGCATGAGGCGGGGGGGCGCCGCTCAGCCCCAGCATTTT. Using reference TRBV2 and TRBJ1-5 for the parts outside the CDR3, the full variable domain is EPEVTQTPSHQVTQMGQEVILRCVPISNHLYFYWYRQILGQKVEFLVSFYNNEISEKSEIFDDQFSVERPDGSNFTLKIRSTKLEDSAMYFCASMRRGGAAQPQHFGDGTRLSIL.

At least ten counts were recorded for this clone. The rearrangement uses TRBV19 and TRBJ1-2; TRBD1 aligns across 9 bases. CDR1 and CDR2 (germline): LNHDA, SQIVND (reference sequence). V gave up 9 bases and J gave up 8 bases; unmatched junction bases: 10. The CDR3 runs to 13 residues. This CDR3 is CASTTRDRVGYTF. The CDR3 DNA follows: TGTGCCAGCACAACCCGGGACAGGGTCGGCTACACCTTC.

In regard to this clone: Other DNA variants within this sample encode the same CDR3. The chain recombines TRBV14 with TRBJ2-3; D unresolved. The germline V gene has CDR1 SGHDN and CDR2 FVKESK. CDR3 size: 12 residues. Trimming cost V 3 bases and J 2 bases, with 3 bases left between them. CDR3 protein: CASSQYTDTQYF. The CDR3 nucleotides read TGTGCCAGCAGCCAGTACACAGATACGCAGTATTTT.

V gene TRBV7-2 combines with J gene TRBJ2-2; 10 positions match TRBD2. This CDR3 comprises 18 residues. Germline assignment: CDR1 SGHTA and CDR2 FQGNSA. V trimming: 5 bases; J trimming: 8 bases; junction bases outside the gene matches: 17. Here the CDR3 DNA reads TGTGCCAGCAGCCCCCGAGATGCGGGACTAGCGTTTCCGGGGGAGCTGTTTTTT. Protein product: CASSPRDAGLAFPGELFF.

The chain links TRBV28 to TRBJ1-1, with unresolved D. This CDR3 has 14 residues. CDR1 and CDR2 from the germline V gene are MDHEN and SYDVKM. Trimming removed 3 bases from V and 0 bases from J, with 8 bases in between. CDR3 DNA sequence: TGTGCCAGCAGTTTGGCCCGGATGAACACTGAAGCTTTCTTT. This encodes CASSLARMNTEAFF.

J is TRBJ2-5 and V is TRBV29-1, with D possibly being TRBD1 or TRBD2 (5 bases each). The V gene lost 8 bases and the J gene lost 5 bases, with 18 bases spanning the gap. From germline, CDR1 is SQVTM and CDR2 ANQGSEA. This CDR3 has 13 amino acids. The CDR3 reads CSLSDLEGETQYF. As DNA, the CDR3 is TGCAGCCTTTCAGACTTAGAGGGGGAGACCCAGTACTTC.

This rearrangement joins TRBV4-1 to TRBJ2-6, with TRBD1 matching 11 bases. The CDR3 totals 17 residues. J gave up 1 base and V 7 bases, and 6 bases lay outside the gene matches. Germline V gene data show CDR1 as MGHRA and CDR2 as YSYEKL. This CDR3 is CASTRTGGASGANVLTF. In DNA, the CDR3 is TGCGCCAGCACCCGGACAGGGGGCGCATCTGGGGCCAACGTCCTGACTTTC.

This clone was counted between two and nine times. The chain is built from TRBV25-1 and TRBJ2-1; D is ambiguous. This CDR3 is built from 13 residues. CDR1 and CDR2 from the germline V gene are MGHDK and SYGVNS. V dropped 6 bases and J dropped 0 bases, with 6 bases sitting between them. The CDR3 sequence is CASRLSSYNEQFF. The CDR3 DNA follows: TGTGCCAGCAGACTGAGCTCCTACAATGAGCAGTTCTTC.

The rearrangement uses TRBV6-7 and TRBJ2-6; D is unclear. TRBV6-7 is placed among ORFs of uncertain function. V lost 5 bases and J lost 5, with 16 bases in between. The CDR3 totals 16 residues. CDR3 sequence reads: CASSASGRSRANVLTF. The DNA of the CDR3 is TGTGCCAGCAGTGCAAGTGGGCGTAGTCGGGCCAACGTCCTGACTTTC.

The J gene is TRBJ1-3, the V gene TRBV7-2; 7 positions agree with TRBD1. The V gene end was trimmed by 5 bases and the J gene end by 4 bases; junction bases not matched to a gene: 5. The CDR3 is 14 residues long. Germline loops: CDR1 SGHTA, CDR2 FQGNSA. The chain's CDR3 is CASSQGTVGNTIYF. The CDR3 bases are TGTGCCAGCAGCCAAGGGACAGTAGGAAACACCATATATTTT.

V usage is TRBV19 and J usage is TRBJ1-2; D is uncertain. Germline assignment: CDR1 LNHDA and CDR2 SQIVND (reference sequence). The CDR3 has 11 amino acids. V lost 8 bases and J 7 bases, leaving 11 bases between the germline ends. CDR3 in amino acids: CASSSWLGYTF. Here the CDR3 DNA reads TGTGCCAGTTCCTCGTGGCTTGGCTACACCTTC.

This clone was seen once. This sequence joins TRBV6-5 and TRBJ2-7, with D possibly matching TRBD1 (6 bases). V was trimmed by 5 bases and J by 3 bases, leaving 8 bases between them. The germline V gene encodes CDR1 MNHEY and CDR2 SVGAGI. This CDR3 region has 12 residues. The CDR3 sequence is CASSKQGYEQYF. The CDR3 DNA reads TGTGCCAGCAGTAAACAGGGCTACGAGCAGTACTTC.

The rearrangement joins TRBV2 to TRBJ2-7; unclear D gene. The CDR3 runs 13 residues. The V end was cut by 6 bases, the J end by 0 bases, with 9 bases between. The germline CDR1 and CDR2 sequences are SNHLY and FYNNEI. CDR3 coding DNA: TGTGCCAGCAGCCCAAAAATCTCCTACGAGCAGTACTTC. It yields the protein CASSPKISYEQYF.

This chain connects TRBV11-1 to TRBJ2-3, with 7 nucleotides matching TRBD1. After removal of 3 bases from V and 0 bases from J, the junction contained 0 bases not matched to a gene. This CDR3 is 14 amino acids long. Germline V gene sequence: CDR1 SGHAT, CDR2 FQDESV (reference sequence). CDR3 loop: CASSLDRSTDTQYF. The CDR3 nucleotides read TGTGCCAGCAGCTTGGACAGGAGCACAGATACGCAGTATTTT.

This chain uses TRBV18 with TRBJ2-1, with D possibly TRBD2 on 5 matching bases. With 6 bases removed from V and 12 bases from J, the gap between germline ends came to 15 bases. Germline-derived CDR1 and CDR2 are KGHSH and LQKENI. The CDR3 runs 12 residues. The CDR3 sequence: CASSSGIAWQFF. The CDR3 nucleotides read TGTGCCAGCTCCTCCGGGATCGCATGGCAGTTCTTC.

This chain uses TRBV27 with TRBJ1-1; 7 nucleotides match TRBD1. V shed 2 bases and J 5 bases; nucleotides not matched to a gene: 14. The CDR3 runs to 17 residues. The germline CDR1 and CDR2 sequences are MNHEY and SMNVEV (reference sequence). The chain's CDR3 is CASSLRVEGTGETEAFF. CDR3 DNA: TGTGCCAGCAGTTTACGGGTGGAGGGAACAGGGGAGACTGAAGCTTTCTTT.

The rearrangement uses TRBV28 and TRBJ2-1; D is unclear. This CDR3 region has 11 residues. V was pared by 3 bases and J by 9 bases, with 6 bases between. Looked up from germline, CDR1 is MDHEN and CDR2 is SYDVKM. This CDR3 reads CASSLAVEQFF. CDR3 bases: TGTGCCAGCAGTTTGGCGGTTGAGCAGTTCTTC. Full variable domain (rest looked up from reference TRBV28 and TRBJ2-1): DVKVTQSSRYLVKRTGEKVFLECVQDMDHENMFWYRQDPGLGLRLIYFSYDVKMKEKGDIPEGYSVSREKKERFSLILESASTNQTSMYLCASSLAVEQFFGPGTRLTVL.

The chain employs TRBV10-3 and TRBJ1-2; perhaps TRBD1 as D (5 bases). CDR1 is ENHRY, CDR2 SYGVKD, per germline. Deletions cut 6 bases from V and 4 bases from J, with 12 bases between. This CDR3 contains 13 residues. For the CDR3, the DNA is TGTGCCATCAGAGAACAGGTTATCTATGGCTACACCTTC. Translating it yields CAIREQVIYGYTF.

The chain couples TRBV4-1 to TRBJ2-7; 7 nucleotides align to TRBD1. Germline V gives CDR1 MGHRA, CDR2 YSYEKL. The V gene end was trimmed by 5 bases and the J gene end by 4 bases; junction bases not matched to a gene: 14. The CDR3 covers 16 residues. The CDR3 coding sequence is TGCGCCAGCAGCTACATAACTATCGGGACAGCTTACGAGCAGTACTTC. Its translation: CASSYITIGTAYEQYF.

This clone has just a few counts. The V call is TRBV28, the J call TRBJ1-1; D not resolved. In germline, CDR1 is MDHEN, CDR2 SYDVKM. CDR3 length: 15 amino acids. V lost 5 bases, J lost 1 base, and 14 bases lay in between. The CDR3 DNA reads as TGTGCCAGCAGTCCCACGACTCAGTCGAACACTGAAGCTTTCTTT. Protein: CASSPTTQSNTEAFF.

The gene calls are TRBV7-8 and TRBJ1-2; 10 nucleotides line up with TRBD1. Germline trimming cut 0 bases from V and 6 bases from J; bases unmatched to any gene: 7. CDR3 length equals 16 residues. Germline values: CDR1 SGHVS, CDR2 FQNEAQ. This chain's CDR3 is CASSLAPAGTGDGYTF. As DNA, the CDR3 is TGTGCCAGCAGCTTAGCACCTGCCGGGACAGGGGATGGCTACACCTTC.

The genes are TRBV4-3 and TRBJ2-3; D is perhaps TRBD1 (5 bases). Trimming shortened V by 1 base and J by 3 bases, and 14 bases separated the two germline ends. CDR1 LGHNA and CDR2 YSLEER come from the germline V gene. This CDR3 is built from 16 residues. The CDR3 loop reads CASSQGSREWTDTQYF. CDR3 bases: TGCGCCAGCAGCCAAGGAAGCAGGGAATGGACAGATACGCAGTATTTT.

The CDR3 DNA follows: TGTGCCAGTAGCGAGAAGAACACCGGGGAGCTGTTTTTT. This translates into CASSEKNTGELFF. This sequence joins TRBV19 and TRBJ2-2; D remains unclear. This CDR3 spans 13 amino acids. The germline V gene encodes CDR1 LNHDA and CDR2 SQIVND (reference sequence). Trimming shortened V by 6 bases and J by 1 base, and 6 bases separated the two germline ends.